The 29 T cell receptor beta chains below were found in one sample sequenced in a study of blood T cell repertoires in COVID-19. TCRdb's copy holds only in-frame clones and misses some; the assay was immunoSEQ multiplex PCR. The table shows 95,000 to 150,000 clones, with around 77% occurring only once. Material for sequencing was peripheral blood. The receptor source for this set is a man in his fifties or sixties with active or convalescent COVID-19.

The rearrangement joins TRBV24-1 to TRBJ1-2; 9 bases are a match to TRBD1. Germline-derived CDR1 and CDR2 are KGHDR and SFDVKD. The V segment lost 4 bases and the J segment 4 bases; nucleotides outside the gene matches: 6. The CDR3 has 15 amino acids. DNA for the CDR3: TGTGCCACCAGTGAGAACAGGGGGCTGCTCTATGGCTACACCTTC. Translated, it gives CATSENRGLLYGYTF.

The rearrangement links TRBV6-5 to TRBJ2-2, with D hard to call. CDR1 and CDR2 from the germline V gene are MNHEY and SVGAGI. The CDR3 runs to 13 residues. V was pared by 5 bases and J by 6 bases, with 10 bases between. As DNA, the CDR3 is TGTGCCAGCAGTCGCGAAGTCGCCGGGGAGCTGTTTTTT. Protein product: CASSREVAGELFF.

The V and J genes are TRBV21-1 and TRBJ1-2; the table's D call TRBD1 went unverified against the DNA. TRBV21-1 is termed a pseudogene. The CDR3 loop spans 17 amino acids. CDR3 nucleotide sequence: TGTGCCAGCAGCAGGTCTATGGCGGGCAGGGGATTGTATGGCTACACCTTC. Protein sequence: CASSRSMAGRGLYGYTF.

The J gene is TRBJ2-2, the V gene TRBV7-8; TRBD1 matches 8 bases. Germline V lookup: CDR1 SGHVS, CDR2 FQNEAQ. CDR3 length equals 16 residues. J was trimmed by 6 bases and V by 3 bases; bases with no gene match: 9. The CDR3 sequence is CASSFSSSRGPGELFF. The CDR3 nucleotides are TGTGCCAGCAGCTTTTCGTCATCCAGGGGGCCCGGGGAGCTGTTTTTT. Supplemented by reference TRBV7-8 and TRBJ2-2, the full variable domain reads GAGVSQSPRYKVAKRGQDVALRCDPISGHVSLFWYQQALGQGPEFLTYFQNEAQLDKSGLPSDRFFAERPEGSVSTLKIQRTQQEDSAVYLCASSFSSSRGPGELFFGEGSRLTVL.

The rearrangement uses TRBV11-2 and TRBJ1-1; TRBD1 aligns across 8 bases. The V and J ends lost 8 bases and 1 base, in that order; junction bases with no gene match: 9. This CDR3 spans 15 amino acids. CDR1 SGHAT and CDR2 FQNNGV come from the germline V gene. The CDR3 sequence is CASQDRAIGNTEAFF. The CDR3 nucleotides read TGTGCCAGCCAGGACAGGGCGATTGGGAACACTGAAGCTTTCTTT.

The V gene is TRBV2, the J gene TRBJ1-5; 8 nucleotides align to TRBD1. The CDR3 spans 15 residues. The V and J ends lost 6 bases and 6 bases, in that order; junction bases with no gene match: 10. The germline V gene has CDR1 SNHLY and CDR2 FYNNEI. CDR3 coding DNA: TGTGCCAGCAGGTCAAGGCCCCAGGGGGCTCAGCCCCAGCATTTT. Translating it yields CASRSRPQGAQPQHF. The full variable domain, rest sourced from reference TRBV2 and TRBJ1-5, is EPEVTQTPSHQVTQMGQEVILRCVPISNHLYFYWYRQILGQKVEFLVSFYNNEISEKSEIFDDQFSVERPDGSNFTLKIRSTKLEDSAMYFCASRSRPQGAQPQHFGDGTRLSIL.

This sequence joins TRBV1 and TRBJ2-7; the table's D call, TRBD1, was not checked against the DNA. TRBV1 is assigned pseudogene status. The CDR3 covers 16 residues. CDR3 in amino acids: CTSSPPHGRTIHEQYF. CDR3 DNA: TGCACCAGCAGCCCCCCTCATGGGCGAACGATCCACGAGCAGTACTTC.

The chain has TRBV28 and TRBJ2-3; TRBD2 agrees at 7 bases. This CDR3 spans 16 amino acids. Germline V gives CDR1 MDHEN, CDR2 SYDVKM. Trimming took 6 bases from V and 4 from J; bases not matched to a gene: 13. The CDR3: CASRGGLADPPDTQYF. In nucleotides, the CDR3 is TGTGCCAGCAGAGGAGGGCTAGCGGACCCCCCAGATACGCAGTATTTT.

The chain joins TRBV10-3 to TRBJ2-7; 14 nucleotides agree with TRBD2. The CDR3 loop spans 18 amino acids. CDR1 and CDR2 (germline): ENHRY, SYGVKD. The J segment lost 1 base and the V segment lost 3 bases, leaving 8 bases of the junction unmatched. CDR3 amino acids: CAISDPGTSGSASYEQYF. The CDR3 DNA reads as TGTGCCATCAGTGATCCCGGGACTAGCGGGAGTGCGTCCTACGAGCAGTACTTC.

This sequence joins TRBV5-1 and TRBJ1-1; D unclear. This CDR3 is built from 14 residues. Germline V gene lookup returns CDR1 SGHRS and CDR2 YFSETQ. With 4 bases removed from V and 5 bases from J, the gap between germline ends came to 15 bases. The CDR3 region has the DNA TGCGCCAGCAGCCTAGGCGAGGTAAGGACTGAAGCTTTCTTT. Encoded protein: CASSLGEVRTEAFF. Full variable domain (rest looked up from reference TRBV5-1 and TRBJ1-1): KAGVTQTPRYLIKTRGQQVTLSCSPISGHRSVSWYQQTPGQGLQFLFEYFSETQRNKGNFPGRFSGRQFSNSRSEMNVSTLELGDSALYLCASSLGEVRTEAFFGQGTRLTVV.

The chain combines TRBV12-5 with TRBJ2-3; 7 positions match TRBD1. CDR1 is LGHNT and CDR2 is FRNRAP in the germline V gene. Germline trimming cut 1 base from V and 5 bases from J; bases unmatched to any gene: 9. The CDR3 spans 16 residues. The DNA of the CDR3 is TGTGCTAGTGGTTTGGGAGACGACAGGGCAGGAGATACGCAGTATTTT. Its protein is CASGLGDDRAGDTQYF.

The V call is TRBV9, the J call TRBJ1-3, with a weak D call TRBD1 (5 bases). Germline V lookup: CDR1 SGDLS, CDR2 YYNGEE. Deletions cut 1 base from V and 2 bases from J, with 7 bases between. This CDR3 is 14 amino acids long. CDR3: CASSVTRAGNTIYF. CDR3 coding DNA: TGTGCCAGCAGCGTAACCAGGGCTGGAAACACCATATATTTT.

The chain combines TRBV2 with TRBJ1-5; 8 positions match TRBD1. The CDR3 totals 14 residues. The trim removed 4 bases at V and 3 bases at J, leaving 2 bases unmatched. The germline V gene has CDR1 SNHLY and CDR2 FYNNEI. The CDR3 loop is CASSGQGPNQPQHF. As DNA, the CDR3 is TGTGCCAGCAGTGGACAGGGGCCCAATCAGCCCCAGCATTTT.

The chain carries TRBV2 and TRBJ1-6; 9 nucleotides agree with TRBD1. Germline CDR1 reads SNHLY; CDR2 reads FYNNEI. V shed 6 bases and J 3 bases; nucleotides not matched to a gene: 9. This CDR3 region has 17 residues. CDR3 bases: TGTGCCAGCAGGAGGCCGGGACAGGGAAACTATAATTCACCCCTCCACTTT. Protein sequence: CASRRPGQGNYNSPLHF.

This chain joins TRBV9 and TRBJ2-1; unclear D gene. This CDR3 is 16 amino acids long. V gave up 4 bases and J gave up 4 bases, with 18 bases separating them. Germline V gene lookup returns CDR1 SGDLS and CDR2 YYNGEE. CDR3 nucleotides: TGTGCCAGCAGCCCTACCTCGCGCGGAGCGTACAATGAGCAGTTCTTC. Protein sequence: CASSPTSRGAYNEQFF.

The chain combines TRBV12-2 with TRBJ1-4; the table's D call, TRBD1, was not checked against the DNA. TRBV12-2 is marked as a pseudogene. The CDR3 length is 15 residues. CDR3 coding DNA: TGTGCAAGTCGCTTCGGCAAAGGGGGTAATGAAAAACTGTTTTTT. This codes for CASRFGKGGNEKLFF.

The chain is built from TRBV6-5 and TRBJ1-1; perhaps TRBD1 as D (6 bases). The germline V gene has CDR1 MNHEY and CDR2 SVGAGI. The CDR3 runs 14 residues. V lost 2 bases and J 12 bases, leaving 19 bases between the germline ends. Here the CDR3 DNA reads TGTGCCAGCAGTTACCCAGGGGACGCCATTTCGACTTTCTTT. Translated: CASSYPGDAISTFF.

This clone was counted at least ten times. The chain recombines TRBV28 with TRBJ1-4; no clear D gene. CDR3 size: 14 residues. In germline, CDR1 is MDHEN, CDR2 SYDVKM. Trimming removed 3 bases at V and 4 bases at J, with 9 bases between. The CDR3 spells CASSLGRFNEKLFF. The CDR3 DNA follows: TGTGCCAGCAGTTTGGGCAGGTTTAATGAAAAACTGTTTTTT.

This chain uses TRBV28 with TRBJ2-7; no definite D call. This CDR3 is 11 amino acids long. V lost 6 bases and J 6 bases, leaving 9 bases between the germline ends. Germline CDR1 is MDHEN and CDR2 is SYDVKM. Here the CDR3 reads CASSPLGEQYF. In DNA, the CDR3 is TGTGCCAGCAGCCCTCTCGGCGAGCAGTACTTC.

J is TRBJ2-7 and V is TRBV7-2, with 10 bases that match TRBD1. The ends lost 4 bases at V and 7 bases at J; junction bases unmatched: 1. Germline-derived CDR1 and CDR2 are SGHTA and FQGNSA. This CDR3 comprises 12 residues. The CDR3 spells CASSWDRGEQYF. CDR3 sequence (DNA): TGTGCCAGCAGCTGGGACAGGGGAGAGCAGTACTTC.

The chain has TRBV7-8 and TRBJ2-7, with D unresolved. Per the germline V gene, CDR1 is SGHVS and CDR2 is FQNEAQ. The CDR3 runs 11 residues. The V and J ends lost 5 bases and 10 bases respectively, with 12 bases between them. The CDR3 loop reads CASSLAASQYF. The CDR3 nucleotides are TGTGCCAGCAGCCTCGCGGCTTCTCAGTACTTC.

This clone was counted between two and nine times. The sample carries other DNA sequences with the same CDR3. The chain recombines TRBV10-3 with TRBJ2-1; no clear D gene. The V end lost 0 bases, the J end lost 0 bases, and 9 bases lay between the germline ends. The CDR3 length is 16 residues. In germline, CDR1 is ENHRY, CDR2 SYGVKD. CDR3 residues: CAISESRRSSYNEQFF. CDR3 DNA sequence: TGTGCCATCAGTGAGTCGCGGCGGAGCTCCTACAATGAGCAGTTCTTC.

CDR3 sequence: CASSSRIPLSETYNEQFF. The CDR3 DNA sequence: TGTGCCAGCAGCTCGCGAATTCCCCTTAGCGAGACCTACAATGAGCAGTTCTTC. This sequence joins TRBV3-1 (or the pseudogene TRBV3-2) and TRBJ2-1; tentative D call: TRBD2 (5 bases). Trimming removed 5 bases from V and 2 bases from J, with 22 bases in between. Germline values: CDR1 LGHDT, CDR2 YNNKEL (reference sequence). CDR3 length: 18 residues.

The chain links TRBV7-8 to TRBJ2-7; the D gene is possibly TRBD2 (7 bases). CDR3 size: 14 residues. From germline, CDR1 is SGHVS and CDR2 FQNEAQ. V gave up 1 base and J gave up 9 bases, with 16 bases separating them. The CDR3 DNA is TGTGCCAGCAGCTTAGAATATAGGGGGGAGGGGCAGTACTTC. Residues: CASSLEYRGEGQYF.

This clone was seen once. This chain joins TRBV15 and TRBJ1-3, with 7 bases identical to TRBD1. Looked up from germline, CDR1 is LNHNV and CDR2 is YYDKDF (reference sequence). The trim removed 1 base at V and 0 bases at J, leaving 3 bases unmatched. There are 16 residues in the CDR3. CDR3 DNA: TGTGCCACCAGCAGAGGGGGGACAGTCTCTGGAAACACCATATATTTT. This sequence encodes CATSRGGTVSGNTIYF.

This sequence joins TRBV29-1 and TRBJ2-1, with D perhaps TRBD2 (6 bases). The length of the CDR3 is 14 residues. V lost 4 bases and J lost 0, with 10 bases in between. The germline V gene encodes CDR1 SQVTM and CDR2 ANQGSEA. CDR3 sequence: CSVVDGSSYNEQFF. In DNA, the CDR3 is TGCAGCGTTGTGGACGGGAGCTCCTACAATGAGCAGTTCTTC.

The gene calls are TRBV7-9 and TRBJ1-1; D is unclear. Trimming removed 1 base at V and 0 bases at J, with 9 bases between. The CDR3 runs 15 residues. From germline, CDR1 is SEHNR and CDR2 FQNEAQ (reference sequence). CDR3 sequence (DNA): TGTGCCAGCAGCTTAGGATCAGGATTGAACACTGAAGCTTTCTTT. It specifies CASSLGSGLNTEAFF.

The rearrangement joins TRBV7-3 to TRBJ2-2; no clear D. Germline CDR1 reads SGHTA; CDR2 reads FQGTGA. V lost 5 bases, J lost 2 bases, and 3 bases lay in between. The CDR3 has 12 amino acids. The CDR3 region is CASSLNTGELFF. The CDR3 DNA is TGTGCCAGCAGCCTAAACACCGGGGAGCTGTTTTTT. The full variable domain, with the rest looked up from reference TRBV7-3 and TRBJ2-2, is GAGVSQTPSNKVTEKGKYVELRCDPISGHTALYWYRQSLGQGPEFLIYFQGTGAADDSGLPNDRFFAVRPEGSVSTLKIQRTERGDSAVYLCASSLNTGELFFGEGSRLTVL.

The J gene is TRBJ1-4, the V gene TRBV5-6; maybe TRBD1 (5 bases). Germline V lookup: CDR1 SGHDT, CDR2 YYEEEE. The CDR3 is 14 residues long. V was clipped by 2 bases and J by 4 bases, with 9 bases between them. The CDR3 is CASSFRQRNEKLFF. CDR3 sequence (DNA): TGTGCCAGCAGCTTTCGACAGCGTAATGAAAAACTGTTTTTT.